This record covers a single TCR beta chain. This entry comes from a study of blood T cell repertoires in COVID-19. Study-level information: Italy, Spain and the United States were the sources of the convalescent and acute COVID-19 samples.

Seattle enrolled patients during active infection and tracked them longitudinally. The protocol was immunoSEQ multiplex PCR, while the TCRdb copy is restricted to in-frame clones and leaves out a portion. The sample lists fewer than 250,000 clones, about 90% occurring once. Material: peripheral blood. This sequence originates from a man in his thirties or forties with COVID-19, enrolled during active disease.

CDR3 sequence: CASSLGGTSGGLETQYF. CDR3 bases: TGTGCCAGCAGCTTGGGAGGGACTAGCGGGGGCTTGGAGACCCAGTACTTC. The genes are TRBV5-4 and TRBJ2-5, with TRBD2 matching 14 bases. V shed 0 bases and J 5 bases; nucleotides not matched to a gene: 6. The CDR3 is 17 residues long. Germline lookup yields CDR1 SGHNT and CDR2 YYREEE (reference sequence). Together with reference TRBV5-4 and TRBJ2-5, the CDR3 gives the full variable domain: ETGVTQSPTHLIKTRGQQVTLRCSSQSGHNTVSWYQQALGQGPQFIFQYYREEENGRGNFPPRFSGLQFPNYSSELNVNALELDDSALYLCASSLGGTSGGLETQYFGPGTRLLVL.